Listed below are T cell receptor beta chains from one sample, sequenced in a study of blood T cell repertoires in COVID-19. Generated by immunoSEQ multiplex PCR, the TCRdb table keeps only in-frame clones and is missing some. The sample records 300,000 or so clones, around four fifths being singletons. The sample consisted of peripheral blood. The receptors stem from a woman in her forties or fifties with acute or convalescent COVID-19. CDR3s include the opening cysteine and the closing phenylalanine or tryptophan. Each record gives: J gene, clone size, V gene, D gene, CDR3 DNA, CDR3 protein. D genes are given only for firm matches. Size is omitted from some rows. Given values are once, few, many or a class for expanded clones.

j_call: TRBJ2-5
clone_size: NA
v_call: TRBV5-4
d_call: NA
cdr3_nt: TGTGCCAGCAGCTTGGTAGCGCGTGGCGAGACCCAGTACTTC
cdr3_aa: CASSLVARGETQYF

j_call: TRBJ2-1
clone_size: NA
v_call: TRBV27
d_call: NA
cdr3_nt: TGTGCCAGCAGTTTATTCGGGGGAGGTGAGCAGTTCTTC
cdr3_aa: CASSLFGGGEQFF

j_call: TRBJ1-1
clone_size: NA
v_call: TRBV5-1
d_call: NA
cdr3_nt: TGCGCCAGCAGCTTGGGGCCGGGAAACACTGAAGCTTTCTTT
cdr3_aa: CASSLGPGNTEAFF

j_call: TRBJ2-7
clone_size: NA
v_call: TRBV27
d_call: TRBD1
cdr3_nt: TGTGCCAGCAGCCCCCCTGACAGGGCTCACGTCTACGAGCAGTACTTC
cdr3_aa: CASSPPDRAHVYEQYF

j_call: TRBJ2-5
clone_size: NA
v_call: TRBV27
d_call: NA
cdr3_nt: TGTGCCAGCAGCTTTAATGGGGGCGAGACCCAGTACTTC
cdr3_aa: CASSFNGGETQYF

j_call: TRBJ1-2
clone_size: NA
v_call: TRBV4-1
d_call: TRBD1
cdr3_nt: TGCGCCAGCAGCCCCGGACAGGGGGCATTTGGCTACACCTTC
cdr3_aa: CASSPGQGAFGYTF

j_call: TRBJ2-1
clone_size: NA
v_call: TRBV5-4
d_call: NA
cdr3_nt: TGTGCCAGCAGCTTGGGAGGGGGTCCCAGCTCCTACAATGAGCAGTTCTTC
cdr3_aa: CASSLGGGPSSYNEQFF

j_call: TRBJ2-5
clone_size: NA
v_call: TRBV14
d_call: TRBD1
cdr3_nt: TGTGCCAGCAGCCCTGATCCGGGACAGGGAGTCTGGGGCGAAGAGACCCAGTACTTC
cdr3_aa: CASSPDPGQGVWGEETQYF

j_call: TRBJ2-3
clone_size: NA
v_call: TRBV11-2
d_call: NA
cdr3_nt: TGTGCCAGCAGCCCCTACCCCTTGAGCCGAGAGACTAGCACAGATACGCAGTATTTT
cdr3_aa: CASSPYPLSRETSTDTQYF

j_call: TRBJ1-3
clone_size: NA
v_call: TRBV19
d_call: NA
cdr3_nt: TGTGCCAGTAGCCCATCTGGAAACACCATATATTTT
cdr3_aa: CASSPSGNTIYF

j_call: TRBJ1-5
clone_size: NA
v_call: TRBV30
d_call: NA
cdr3_nt: TGTGCCTCCGGGGGGCAGTATAGCAATCAGCCCCAGCATTTT
cdr3_aa: CASGGQYSNQPQHF

j_call: TRBJ1-1
clone_size: once
v_call: TRBV7-9
d_call: TRBD1
cdr3_nt: TGTGCCAGCAGACCCGGGACAGGGGGCGTAACGGACACTGAAGCTTTCTTT
cdr3_aa: CASRPGTGGVTDTEAFF

j_call: TRBJ2-7
clone_size: NA
v_call: TRBV7-2
d_call: TRBD2
cdr3_nt: TGTGCCAGCAGCTTAGTGGGGCTAGCGGGTGACGAGCAGTACTTC
cdr3_aa: CASSLVGLAGDEQYF

j_call: TRBJ2-4
clone_size: NA
v_call: TRBV25-1
d_call: NA
cdr3_nt: TGTGCCAGCAGTGAACAGGGGATGGGTAATATTCAGTACTTC
cdr3_aa: CASSEQGMGNIQYF

j_call: TRBJ2-3
clone_size: NA
v_call: TRBV24-1
d_call: NA
cdr3_nt: TGTGCCACCAGTGCGGGGAGCACAGATACGCAGTATTTT
cdr3_aa: CATSAGSTDTQYF

j_call: TRBJ2-7
clone_size: NA
v_call: TRBV12-3/TRBV12-4
d_call: NA
cdr3_nt: TGTGCCAGCAGTTTTACAGGACCCTACGAGCAGTACTTC
cdr3_aa: CASSFTGPYEQYF

j_call: TRBJ1-2
clone_size: NA
v_call: TRBV12-3/TRBV12-4
d_call: NA
cdr3_nt: TGTGCCAGCAGTTTAGAAGAGAACTATGGCTACACCTTC
cdr3_aa: CASSLEENYGYTF

j_call: TRBJ2-1
clone_size: once
v_call: TRBV30
d_call: NA
cdr3_nt: TGTGCCTGGACCCAGGACTACAATGAGCAGTTCTTC
cdr3_aa: CAWTQDYNEQFF